The TCR beta chain under discussion was sequenced for a study of glioma-infiltrating T cells after dendritic cell vaccination. Clones were read by immunoSEQ multiplex PCR, and TCRdb kept only the in-frame ones, dropping some. The table lists 90,000 to 110,000 clones, 90% of them singletons. Time point reported: after dendritic cell vaccination, including at tumor progression/relapse. As for this clone: Antigen: not known.

Study results and limitations: Complete blood and tumor specimen sets were limited to few patients.

The CDR3 extends over 14 amino acids. In germline, CDR1 is SGHTA, CDR2 FQGTGA. Trimming took off 3 bases at V and 1 base at J, with 7 bases between the two ends. Specimen: blood, collected after dendritic cell vaccination. The chain is built from TRBV7-3 and TRBJ1-3; maybe TRBD1 (6 bases). The TCR sequence derives from a human donor with glioblastoma. The CDR3 here is CASSLTGSGNTIYF. CDR3 sequence (DNA): TGTGCCAGCAGCTTGACAGGTTCTGGAAACACCATATATTTT.